This TCR beta chain was recorded in a study of CD8 T cells in ankylosing spondylitis. Generation of TCR beta libraries employed quantitative 5'-RACE incorporating molecular barcodes. Using its own MiXCR run on the 5' RACE reads, TCRdb lists one record per CDR3 protein. The sample has 250,000 or so distinct CDR3 sequences, roughly a tenth seen once. Trimming took 2 bases from V and 5 from J, leaving 14 bases between them. Germline V CDR1 and CDR2: WNHNN, SYGVQD (reference sequence). This CDR3 has 15 amino acids. Notes on the study in general: Disease-linked clones, CD8+, were relatively rare in peripheral blood. Seemingly distinctive of ankylosing spondylitis blood was a TCR beta motif formed by eight highly homologous variants. Disease-associated clones were reportedly significantly overrepresented in matched ankylosing spondylitis synovial fluid.

Turning to this clonotype: The antigen is undetermined.

The sequenced material came from blood, either unsorted or a sorted T cell fraction (not recorded which). The chain links TRBV10-1 to TRBJ2-3, with D possibly TRBD1 on 6 matching bases. The receptor comes from a male donor with ankylosing spondylitis or in good health (not recorded which). CDR3 sequence (DNA): TGCGCCAGCAGTGAGGACAGGAACGGAGGAGATACGCAGTATTTT. This codes for CASSEDRNGGDTQYF.